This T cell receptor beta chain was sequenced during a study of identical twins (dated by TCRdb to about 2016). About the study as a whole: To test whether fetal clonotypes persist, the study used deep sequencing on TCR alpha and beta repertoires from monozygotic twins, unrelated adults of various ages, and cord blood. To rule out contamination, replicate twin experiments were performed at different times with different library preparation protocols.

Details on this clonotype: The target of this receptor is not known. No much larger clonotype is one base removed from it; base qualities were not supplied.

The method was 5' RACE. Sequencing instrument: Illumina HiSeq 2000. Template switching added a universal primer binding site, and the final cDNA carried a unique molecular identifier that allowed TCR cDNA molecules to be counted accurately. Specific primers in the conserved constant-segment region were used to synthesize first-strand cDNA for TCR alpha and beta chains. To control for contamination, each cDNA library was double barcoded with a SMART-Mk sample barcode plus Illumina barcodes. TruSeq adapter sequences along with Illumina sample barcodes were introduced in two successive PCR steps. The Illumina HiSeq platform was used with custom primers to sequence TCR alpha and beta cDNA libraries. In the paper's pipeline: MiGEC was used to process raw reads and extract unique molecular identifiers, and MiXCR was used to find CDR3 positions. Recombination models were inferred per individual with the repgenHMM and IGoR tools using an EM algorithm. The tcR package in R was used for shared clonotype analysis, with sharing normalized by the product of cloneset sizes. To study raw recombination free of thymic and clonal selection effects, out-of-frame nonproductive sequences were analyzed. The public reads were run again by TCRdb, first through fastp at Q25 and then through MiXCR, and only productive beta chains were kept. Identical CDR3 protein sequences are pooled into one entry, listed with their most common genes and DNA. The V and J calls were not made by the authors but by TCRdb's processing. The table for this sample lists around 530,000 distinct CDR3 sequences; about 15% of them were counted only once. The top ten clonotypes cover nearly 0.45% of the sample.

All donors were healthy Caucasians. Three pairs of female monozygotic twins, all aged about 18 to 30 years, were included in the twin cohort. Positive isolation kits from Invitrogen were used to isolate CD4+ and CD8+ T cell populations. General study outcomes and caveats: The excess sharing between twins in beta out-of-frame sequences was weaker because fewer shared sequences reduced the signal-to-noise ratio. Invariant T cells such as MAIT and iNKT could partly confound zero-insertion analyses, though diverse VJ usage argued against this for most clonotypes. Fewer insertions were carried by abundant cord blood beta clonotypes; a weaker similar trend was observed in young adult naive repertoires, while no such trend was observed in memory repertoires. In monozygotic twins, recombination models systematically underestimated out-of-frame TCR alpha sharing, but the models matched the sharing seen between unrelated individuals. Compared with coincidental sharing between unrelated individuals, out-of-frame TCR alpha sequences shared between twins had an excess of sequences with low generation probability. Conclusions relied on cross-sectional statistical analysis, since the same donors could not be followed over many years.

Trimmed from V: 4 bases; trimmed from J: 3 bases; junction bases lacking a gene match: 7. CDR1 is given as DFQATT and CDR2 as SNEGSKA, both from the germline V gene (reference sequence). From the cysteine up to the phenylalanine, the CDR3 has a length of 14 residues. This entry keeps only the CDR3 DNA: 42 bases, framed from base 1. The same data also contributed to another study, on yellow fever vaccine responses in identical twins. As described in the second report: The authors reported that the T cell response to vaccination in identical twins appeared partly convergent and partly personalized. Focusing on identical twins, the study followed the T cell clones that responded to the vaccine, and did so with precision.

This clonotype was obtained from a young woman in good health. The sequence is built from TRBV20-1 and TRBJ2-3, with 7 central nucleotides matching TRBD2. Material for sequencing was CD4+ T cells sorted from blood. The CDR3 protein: CSATREAGTDTQYF. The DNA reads TGCAGTGCTACCCGGGAGGCAGGAACAGATACGCAGTATTTT.